Each of the 30 T cell receptor beta chains below was sequenced from the same sample in a study of cytomegalovirus exposure and HLA in healthy donors. 13 Jbeta primers and 60 Vbeta primers were used for the PCR. Here immunoSEQ multiplex PCR was the method, and the copy in TCRdb shows in-frame clones only, minus some. Here the sample spans about 160,000 clones, over 70% being singletons. Material: PBMCs. These receptors were taken from a woman in her 50s in good health and CMV-seropositive.

The chain uses TRBV5-1 and TRBJ2-5; perhaps TRBD2 as D (5 bases). Germline-derived CDR1 and CDR2 are SGHRS and YFSETQ. Trimming pared 6 bases from V and 5 bases from J, leaving 20 bases between. This CDR3 comprises 15 residues. The CDR3 DNA follows: TGCGCCAGCACCACTTTACCAGAGGGCCGGGAGACCCAGTACTTC. Translation gives CASTTLPEGRETQYF.

The chain combines TRBV19 with TRBJ1-1; TRBD1 matches at 7 bases. The CDR3 has 14 residues. J gave up 7 bases and V 7 bases, and 12 bases lay outside the gene matches. Germline values: CDR1 LNHDA, CDR2 SQIVND (reference sequence). CDR3: CASTLRDRAFEAFF. The CDR3 region has the DNA TGTGCCAGTACCCTCCGAGACAGGGCCTTTGAAGCTTTCTTT.

Only a few counts were recorded for this clone. The genes are TRBV5-6 and TRBJ1-1; D perhaps matches TRBD1 (5 bases). Trimming removed 3 bases at V and 0 bases at J, with 15 bases between. The CDR3 extends over 16 amino acids. Germline loops: CDR1 SGHDT, CDR2 YYEEEE. The CDR3: CASSSSRKGMNTEAFF. CDR3 sequence (DNA): TGTGCCAGCAGCTCATCCCGGAAGGGGATGAACACTGAAGCTTTCTTT.

Only a few counts were recorded for this clone. The CDR3 nucleotides read TGTGCCAGCAGTTTCGCCAGTAACTATGGCTACACCTTC. Protein: CASSFASNYGYTF. This chain joins TRBV6-5 and TRBJ1-2; no firm D call. The V gene lost 4 bases and the J gene lost 1 base, with 7 bases spanning the gap. The length of the CDR3 is 13 residues. Per the germline V gene, CDR1 is MNHEY and CDR2 is SVGAGI.

This chain joins TRBV6-5 and TRBJ1-2; 8 bases align to TRBD1. This CDR3 is 13 amino acids long. CDR1 MNHEY and CDR2 SVGAGI come from the germline V gene. The V segment lost 6 bases and the J segment 3 bases; nucleotides outside the gene matches: 3. The CDR3 spells CASRLDRDYGYTF. CDR3 nucleotides: TGTGCCAGCAGACTGGACAGGGACTATGGCTACACCTTC.

The rearrangement joins TRBV11-2 to TRBJ2-7; D gene uncertain. CDR3 length: 13 amino acids. CDR1 is SGHAT and CDR2 is FQNNGV in the germline V gene. Trimming stripped 1 base from V and 4 bases from J, with 8 bases between. As DNA, the CDR3 is TGTGCCAGCAGCTTAGGGGCAACTTACGAGCAGTACTTC. Protein sequence: CASSLGATYEQYF. Full variable domain (rest looked up from reference TRBV11-2 and TRBJ2-7): EAGVAQSPRYKIIEKRQSVAFWCNPISGHATLYWYQQILGQGPKLLIQFQNNGVVDDSQLPKDRFSAERLKGVDSTLKIQPAKLEDSAVYLCASSLGATYEQYFGPGTRLTVT.

The gene calls are TRBV27 and TRBJ2-5; tentatively, D is TRBD2 (6 bases). Germline assignment: CDR1 MNHEY and CDR2 SMNVEV (reference sequence). This CDR3 has 13 residues. Between the trimmed V and J ends, which lost 8 bases and 0 bases, there was a span of 10 bases. In DNA, the CDR3 is TGTGCCAGCTCCCGGGAGAACCAAGAGACCCAGTACTTC. Amino acids: CASSRENQETQYF.

The chain employs TRBV28 and TRBJ1-2, with D uncertain. Per germline, CDR1 MDHEN and CDR2 SYDVKM. V was pared by 7 bases and J by 2 bases, with 11 bases between. This CDR3 has 13 residues. CDR3 loop: CASNEGSNYGYTF. The CDR3 DNA sequence: TGTGCCAGCAATGAGGGATCGAACTATGGCTACACCTTC.

The genes are TRBV11-2 and TRBJ2-4; possible D gene TRBD1, 5 bases. CDR3 size: 14 residues. V was shortened by 4 bases and J by 1 base, with 8 bases between the two germline ends. Germline V gene lookup returns CDR1 SGHAT and CDR2 FQNNGV. This CDR3 is CASSSGYAKNIQYF. In DNA, the CDR3 is TGTGCCAGCAGCTCAGGGTATGCCAAAAACATTCAGTACTTC.

The rearrangement joins TRBV2 to TRBJ2-7, with D perhaps matching TRBD1 (7 bases). The V gene's germline CDR1 is SNHLY and CDR2 FYNNEI. The V and J ends lost 4 bases and 5 bases respectively, with 9 bases between them. The CDR3 consists of 12 residues. CDR3 residues: CASSAGGNEQYF. DNA for the CDR3: TGTGCCAGCAGTGCAGGGGGGAACGAGCAGTACTTC.

This clone was seen once. The chain employs TRBV27 and TRBJ2-7; 11 positions match TRBD1. Trimming removed 3 bases from V and 2 bases from J; junction bases left unmatched: 0. The CDR3 spans 14 residues. CDR1 is MNHEY, CDR2 SMNVEV, per germline (reference sequence). The CDR3 is CASSLGQGAYEQYF. The CDR3 bases are TGTGCCAGCAGTTTGGGACAGGGGGCCTACGAGCAGTACTTC.

The chain links TRBV5-6 to TRBJ1-2; D is perhaps TRBD1 (5 bases). V was cut by 4 bases and J by 8 bases, with 15 bases left in between. The CDR3 is 13 residues long. Looked up from germline, CDR1 is SGHDT and CDR2 is YYEEEE. The CDR3, as DNA: TGTGCCAGCAGCCGCTTCGGGGGTCGAGGCTACACCTTC. It specifies CASSRFGGRGYTF.

The rearrangement joins TRBV4-3 to TRBJ2-3; 10 bases agree with TRBD2. The germline V gene encodes CDR1 LGHNA and CDR2 YSLEER. Unmatched junction bases numbered 8, after V lost 0 bases and J lost 5 bases. The CDR3 consists of 17 residues. The CDR3 DNA is TGCGCCAGCAGCCAAGAAGGGAGCGGGGGGGCCATAGATACGCAGTATTTT. Its translation is CASSQEGSGGAIDTQYF.

The chain combines TRBV4-3 with TRBJ1-6; 9 bases align to TRBD1. CDR1 is LGHNA, CDR2 YSLEER, per germline. The CDR3 has 18 amino acids. V was pared by 0 bases and J by 7 bases, with 10 bases of the junction left unmatched. The CDR3 protein is CASSQDLGQGRFNSPLHF. DNA of the CDR3: TGCGCCAGCAGCCAAGATCTGGGACAGGGTCGGTTCAATTCACCCCTCCACTTT.

This chain uses TRBV6-5 with TRBJ2-3; 9 bases are shared with TRBD2. The V and J ends lost 6 bases and 4 bases, in that order; junction bases with no gene match: 5. CDR1 is MNHEY and CDR2 is SVGAGI in the germline V gene. This CDR3 spans 14 amino acids. CDR3 bases: TGTGCCAGCAGGACCGGACTAGCGTCAGATACGCAGTATTTT. Translating gives CASRTGLASDTQYF.

J is TRBJ1-2 and V is TRBV7-2, with D uncertain. From germline, CDR1 is SGHTA and CDR2 FQGNSA. V dropped 6 bases and J dropped 0 bases, with 8 bases sitting between them. The CDR3 spans 13 residues. CDR3 nucleotide sequence: TGTGCCAGCAGTCCTCTCCCTAACTATGGCTACACCTTC. Translation gives CASSPLPNYGYTF.

V usage is TRBV28 and J usage is TRBJ2-7; 7 positions agree with TRBD2. Germline CDR1 and CDR2: MDHEN and SYDVKM. The length of the CDR3 is 15 residues. Trimming cost V 3 bases and J 0 bases; bases outside gene matches: 5. The CDR3 bases are TGTGCCAGCAGTTTTGCGGGGGAAGCCTCCTACGAGCAGTACTTC. Translating it yields CASSFAGEASYEQYF.

The chain combines TRBV4-1 with TRBJ1-4; TRBD1 agrees at 7 bases. Germline CDR1 and CDR2: MGHRA and YSYEKL. The V segment lost 0 bases and the J segment 5 bases; nucleotides outside the gene matches: 6. This CDR3 is built from 16 residues. CDR3 DNA: TGCGCCAGCAGCCAAGAAGGGGACAGACGAAATGAAAAACTGTTTTTT. As protein: CASSQEGDRRNEKLFF.

The table lists this clone with a few counts. This sequence joins TRBV5-5 and TRBJ2-7; 8 bases fit TRBD1. Trimming cost V 1 base and J 4 bases; bases outside gene matches: 10. CDR1 SGHKS and CDR2 YYEKEE come from the germline V gene (reference sequence). There are 16 residues in the CDR3. CDR3 nucleotides: TGTGCCAGCAGCTTGAGGGCCGGACAGGGTAATTACGAGCAGTACTTC. Its protein product is CASSLRAGQGNYEQYF.

This rearrangement joins TRBV2 to TRBJ2-3, with 10 bases aligning to TRBD2. Trimming took 6 bases from V and 4 from J; bases not matched to a gene: 7. The CDR3 consists of 15 residues. In germline, CDR1 is SNHLY, CDR2 FYNNEI. This CDR3 reads CASSRAGGPADTQYF. The CDR3 nucleotides read TGTGCCAGCAGCCGAGCGGGAGGGCCGGCAGATACGCAGTATTTT.

The chain is built from TRBV10-1 and TRBJ1-1; the D is unclear. CDR1 is WNHNN, CDR2 SYGVQD, per germline (reference sequence). The CDR3 totals 13 residues. The V and J ends lost 7 bases and 3 bases respectively, with 12 bases between them. The CDR3 DNA is TGCGCCAGCAAGGAGGAAAGGGACACTGAAGCTTTCTTT. Translation: CASKEERDTEAFF.

This chain connects TRBV2 to TRBJ2-5; 7 bases agree with TRBD2. CDR3 length: 15 amino acids. Germline V gene lookup returns CDR1 SNHLY and CDR2 FYNNEI. The trim removed 7 bases at V and 5 bases at J, leaving 13 bases unmatched. The CDR3 region has the DNA TGTGCCAGCAAGCTAGCGGATAGGTCGGCCGAGACCCAGTACTTC. It yields the protein CASKLADRSAETQYF.

The gene calls are TRBV10-3 and TRBJ2-7; 9 bases map to TRBD1. From germline, CDR1 is ENHRY and CDR2 SYGVKD. V lost 3 bases to trimming and J lost 2 bases; unmatched junction nucleotides: 11. The CDR3 covers 17 residues. For the CDR3, the DNA is TGTGCCATCAGTGAATTCGGGACAGGGAGAGCCCCCTACGAGCAGTACTTC. Its translation is CAISEFGTGRAPYEQYF.

The chain has TRBV29-1 and TRBJ2-3; 7 nucleotides match TRBD2. This CDR3 comprises 15 residues. CDR1 is SQVTM, CDR2 ANQGSEA, per germline. V shed 6 bases, J shed 0 bases, and the junction held 9 bases outside the gene matches. In DNA form, the CDR3 reads TGCAGCGTCTCGGCACCTAGCGGTAGCACAGATACGCAGTATTTT. Its translation is CSVSAPSGSTDTQYF.

The chain links TRBV9 to TRBJ1-1; 8 nucleotides line up with TRBD1. V shed 3 bases, J shed 1 base, and the junction held 5 bases outside the gene matches. The germline V gene has CDR1 SGDLS and CDR2 YYNGEE. The CDR3 length is 15 residues. The CDR3 DNA is TGTGCCAGCAGCGCCCAGACAGGGGAGAACACTGAAGCTTTCTTT. Protein sequence: CASSAQTGENTEAFF.

The chain links TRBV29-1 to TRBJ2-5; TRBD2 agrees at 7 bases. The CDR3 covers 13 residues. Germline loops: CDR1 SQVTM, CDR2 ANQGSEA. CDR3 sequence reads: CSGSGTTRETQYF. CDR3 sequence (DNA): TGCAGTGGGTCCGGGACTACACGCGAGACCCAGTACTTC.

The genes are TRBV28 and TRBJ2-7, with D perhaps TRBD2 (6 bases). The CDR3 sequence is 14 residues long. The germline V and J ends were trimmed by 2 bases and 2 bases, with 10 bases remaining between them. The germline CDR1 and CDR2 sequences are MDHEN and SYDVKM. CDR3: CASSLEGGTYEQYF. CDR3 nucleotide sequence: TGTGCCAGCAGTTTAGAGGGCGGGACCTACGAGCAGTACTTC.

This clone was seen a few times. V and J are TRBV7-3 and TRBJ2-7, with TRBD2 matching over 8 bases. CDR1 is SGHTA, CDR2 FQGTGA, per germline. This CDR3 is 16 amino acids long. V gave up 2 bases and J gave up 2 bases; unmatched junction bases: 8. For the CDR3, the DNA is TGTGCCAGCAGCTTAGGTCGTCTAGCGGGCCCCTACGAGCAGTACTTC. Amino acids: CASSLGRLAGPYEQYF. The entire variable domain, with the rest obtained from reference TRBV7-3 and TRBJ2-7, is as follows: GAGVSQTPSNKVTEKGKYVELRCDPISGHTALYWYRQSLGQGPEFLIYFQGTGAADDSGLPNDRFFAVRPEGSVSTLKIQRTERGDSAVYLCASSLGRLAGPYEQYFGPGTRLTVT.

The chain recombines TRBV7-9 with TRBJ2-7; D perhaps matches TRBD1 (5 bases). Per germline, CDR1 SEHNR and CDR2 FQNEAQ (reference sequence). The length of the CDR3 is 14 residues. V was trimmed by 1 base and J by 1 base, leaving 8 bases between them. CDR3 DNA: TGTGCCAGCAGCTTAGGTACAGGTTCCTACGAGCAGTACTTC. Translating it yields CASSLGTGSYEQYF.

This chain uses TRBV11-2 with TRBJ2-2, with D unclear. Trimming stripped 1 base from V and 0 bases from J, with 9 bases between. This CDR3 has 16 residues. Per the germline V gene, CDR1 is SGHAT and CDR2 is FQNNGV. The DNA for the CDR3 is TGTGCCAGCAGCTTAGCTGGCCAGGCGAACACCGGGGAGCTGTTTTTT. It codes for CASSLAGQANTGELFF.